This TCR beta chain was captured in a study of vaccination effects on CD4 cells after COVID-19. As for the study in general: Each participant was given two doses of one vaccine (BNT162b2 or mRNA-1273).

Findings of the study overall: Convalescent patients were scarce, and early post-infection timepoints were absent.

As concerns this clone: Its antigen remains unknown.

Using immunoSEQ multiplex PCR, the repertoire was profiled, and TCRdb retains in-frame clones only, with some absent. The sample lists around 63,000 clones; approximately 75% were seen once. Antigen-specific CD4+ T cells were expanded (with viral peptide pools) by the ViraFEST assay ahead of sequencing. Culture lasted about nine days before CD4+ T cell isolation. Nobody among the vaccine recipients had prior SARS-CoV-2 infection (nucleocapsid antibodies were negative). IL-2 medium supplanted half the medium on days 3 and 7. The specimen was CD4+ T cells from PBMCs cultured with HCoV-OC43 spike peptides, collected before COVID-19 vaccination. The subset is: HCoV-OC43 spike overlapping peptide pool stimulation. This receptor was obtained from a human donor who received a COVID-19 vaccine.

CDR3: CASNGQGRTNEQFF. Here the CDR3 DNA reads TGTGCCAGCAACGGACAGGGAAGGACAAATGAGCAGTTCTTC. The chain is built from TRBV2 and TRBJ2-1; 8 bases are a match to TRBD1. CDR1 and CDR2 from the germline V gene are SNHLY and FYNNEI. There are 14 residues in the CDR3. The junction had 9 bases not matched to a gene; V was cut back by 7 bases and J by 7 bases.